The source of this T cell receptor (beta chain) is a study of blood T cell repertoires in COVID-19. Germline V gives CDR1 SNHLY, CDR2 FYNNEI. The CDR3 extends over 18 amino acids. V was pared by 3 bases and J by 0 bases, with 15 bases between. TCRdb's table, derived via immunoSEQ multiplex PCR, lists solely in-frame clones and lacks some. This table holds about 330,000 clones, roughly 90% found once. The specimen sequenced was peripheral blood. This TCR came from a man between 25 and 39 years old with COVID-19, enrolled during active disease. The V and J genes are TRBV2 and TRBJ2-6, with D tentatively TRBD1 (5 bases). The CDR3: CASSEMSGLNSGANVLTF. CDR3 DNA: TGTGCCAGCAGTGAGATGTCAGGGCTCAACTCTGGGGCCAACGTCCTGACTTTC.